The rows below give T cell receptor beta chains drawn from one sample of a study of read filtering for tumor transcriptome and immune sequencing. Via MiXCR, TCRdb re-called the reads, giving one row per CDR3 protein. Here the sample spans 35,000 to 40,000 distinct CDR3 sequences, about an eighth being singletons. The specimen was a population of CD138-negative cells sorted from bone marrow. The receptors derive from a donor at least 40 years old with multiple myeloma. CDR3s include the opening cysteine and the closing phenylalanine or tryptophan. The D gene is left open where the match is weak. Rows may omit the clone size; those that give it use once, few, many or a size class.

CDR3 DNA	CDR3 protein	V gene	J gene	CDR3 length	clone size	D gene
TGTGCCAGCAGTTTTCCCTGGGCAGGGGGTCTAGATACGCAGTATTTT	CASSFPWAGGLDTQYF	TRBV12-3/TRBV12-4	TRBJ2-3	16	many	TRBD1
TGTGCCAGCAGCTTGGAAGGCGGATGGGGCAATCAGCCCCAGCATTTT	CASSLEGGWGNQPQHF	TRBV5-5	TRBJ1-5	16	many	-
TGTGCCAGCAGTCCGTCTACAGGTTACAACGAGCAGTACTTC	CASSPSTGYNEQYF	TRBV27	TRBJ2-7	14	few	-
TGCGCCAGCAGCCAACAGGGACTAGCGGCCACAGATACGCAGTATTTT	CASSQQGLAATDTQYF	TRBV4-1	TRBJ2-3	16	many	TRBD2
TGTGCCAGCAGGCAAGATGGGCTCAACCCCAATGAGCAGTTCTTC	CASRQDGLNPNEQFF	TRBV12-3/TRBV12-4	TRBJ2-1	15	-	-
TGCAGCGCCCGACTAGCTAGCACAGATACGCAGTATTTT	CSARLASTDTQYF	TRBV29-1	TRBJ2-3	13	many	TRBD2
TGTGCCAGCAGCTTATCTGGGGCAGGAGATAATTCACCCCTCCACTTT	CASSLSGAGDNSPLHF	TRBV11-2	TRBJ1-6	16	-	-
TGTGCCAGCGGACAGACCAGCGACAATGAGCAGTTCTTC	CASGQTSDNEQFF	TRBV5-4	TRBJ2-1	13	many	-
TGTGCCAGCAGTCATACCGGGACAGCGAATGGCTACACCTTC	CASSHTGTANGYTF	TRBV6-4	TRBJ1-2	14	-	TRBD1
TGTGCCACCAGTGATTCCCGGACTAGCGGCGATGCCGGGGAGCTGTTTTTT	CATSDSRTSGDAGELFF	TRBV24-1	TRBJ2-2	17	many	TRBD2
TGCAGCGCTGACGCAGCGTCAGAGACCCAGTACTTC	CSADAASETQYF	TRBV29-1	TRBJ2-5	12	many	-
TGCAGCGTTGCGGTGAACACCGGGGAGCTGTTTTTT	CSVAVNTGELFF	TRBV29-1	TRBJ2-2	12	many	-
TGTGCCAGCATCAAAAGGGTGTTGGGGAACACTGAAGCTTTCTTT	CASIKRVLGNTEAFF	TRBV7-3	TRBJ1-1	15	many	-
TGTGCCAGCAGCTTTGGCCCCGACAGGCGGAATCCCTACGAGCAGTACTTC	CASSFGPDRRNPYEQYF	TRBV7-9	TRBJ2-7	17	many	-
TGCGCCAGCAGCGGACTTTCGGGTTCTACGCAGTATTTT	CASSGLSGSTQYF	TRBV5-1	TRBJ2-3	13	-	-
TGTGCCAGCAGCACAGACAGATCCGCGGGGCCCCAGCATTTT	CASSTDRSAGPQHF	TRBV9	TRBJ1-5	14	-	-
TGTGCCAGCAGCTTAGCCCGCGCGAATACGCAGTATTTT	CASSLARANTQYF	TRBV7-2	TRBJ2-3	13	many	-
TGTGCCAGCTCACCGGCTGGTGGTTATTACAATGAGCAGTTCTTC	CASSPAGGYYNEQFF	TRBV18	TRBJ2-1	15	many	-
TGTGCCAGCAGCTTGGGGTCAGGGGGGGGCACTGAAGCTTTCTTT	CASSLGSGGGTEAFF	TRBV5-4	TRBJ1-1	15	-	TRBD1
TGTGCCAGCAGCTTAGAGGACAGTAGCAATCAGCCCCAGCATTTT	CASSLEDSSNQPQHF	TRBV7-8	TRBJ1-5	15	many	-
TGTGCCAGCAGCGCCGCCTGGGGACTAGCGGGAGAGCCGTGGCGGGAGCAGTACTTC	CASSAAWGLAGEPWREQYF	TRBV7-6	TRBJ2-7	19	-	TRBD2
TGCAGTGCTAGCCACCTATTGATCTCCTACGAGCAGTACTTC	CSASHLLISYEQYF	TRBV20-1	TRBJ2-7	14	many	-
TGCAGTGCCACCGGTCCGGGACAGAACTACGAGCAGTACTTC	CSATGPGQNYEQYF	TRBV20-1	TRBJ2-7	14	many	TRBD1
TGTGCCAGCAGTTTCGGTGATAGCGGGAAAGCCACAGATACGCAGTATTTT	CASSFGDSGKATDTQYF	TRBV28	TRBJ2-3	17	many	TRBD2
TGTGCCAGCAGCTTACCTAGCGGGTACCAAGAGACCCAGTACTTC	CASSLPSGYQETQYF	TRBV7-2	TRBJ2-5	15	-	TRBD2
TGCAGTGCTAGAGTGGTTGAATTCACAGATACGCAGTATTTT	CSARVVEFTDTQYF	TRBV20-1	TRBJ2-3	14	many	-
TGTGCCAGTAGTCTCCAACTCTCCGGGGCCAACGTCCTGACTTTC	CASSLQLSGANVLTF	TRBV19	TRBJ2-6	15	few	-
TGTGCCAGTAGTGTGGAGGGTTCCAGCCAGGAGGACGAGCAGTACTTC	CASSVEGSSQEDEQYF	TRBV19	TRBJ2-7	16	few	-
TGTGCCAGCAGCCAAGATGATCAGCCCCAGCATTTT	CASSQDDQPQHF	TRBV14	TRBJ1-5	12	many	-
TGTGCCAGCAGCGCGACAGGAGGAAACACCATATATTTT	CASSATGGNTIYF	TRBV3-1	TRBJ1-3	13	-	-
TGCGCCAGCAGCTTGGTGGCGGCCGGCTCCTACGAGCAGTACTTC	CASSLVAAGSYEQYF	TRBV5-1	TRBJ2-7	15	many	-
TGTGCCAGCACCAGACTAGCGGGAGGACATACGCAGTATTTT	CASTRLAGGHTQYF	TRBV6-2/TRBV6-3	TRBJ2-3	14	few	TRBD2
TGTGCCTGGAAGACAGGGGGCGCGAGCAATCAGCCCCAGCATTTT	CAWKTGGASNQPQHF	TRBV30	TRBJ1-5	15	many	TRBD1
TGCAGCGTTAGAGCGGGGAGGGGAGCAGATACGCAGTATTTT	CSVRAGRGADTQYF	TRBV29-1	TRBJ2-3	14	many	TRBD2
TGCAGTGCCACGGACAGCTCCCTAGGCACTGAAGCTTTCTTT	CSATDSSLGTEAFF	TRBV20-1	TRBJ1-1	14	many	-
TGCGCCAGCAGCCATCGACTAGCGGGGACCTACGAGCAGTACTTC	CASSHRLAGTYEQYF	TRBV4-3	TRBJ2-7	15	many	TRBD2
TGTGCCAGCAGCCACAGCCAGCTGGTTGGGACCGAAGCTCTCTTT	CASSHSQLVGTEALF	TRBV3-1	TRBJ1-1	15	-	-
TGCGCCAGCAGCCAAGGCCACAGCCGAAACTATGGCTACACCTTC	CASSQGHSRNYGYTF	TRBV4-1	TRBJ1-2	15	many	-
TGCGCCAGCAGTTCGGGGGACTCCTACAATGAGCAGTTCTTC	CASSSGDSYNEQFF	TRBV5-1	TRBJ2-1	14	medium-sized	-
TGCAGTGCTAACCAGGACGAGCGGAACACTGAAGCTTTCTTT	CSANQDERNTEAFF	TRBV20-1	TRBJ1-1	14	many	-
TGCGCCAGCAGCCTGGAGGAGCAGGGGACCGGGGAGCTGTTTTTT	CASSLEEQGTGELFF	TRBV4-1	TRBJ2-2	15	-	-